These 10 T cell receptor beta chains were sequenced from one sample in a study of PD-1 blockade in classical Hodgkin lymphoma. There was relapse after autologous stem cell transplantation in every patient, and there was variation in brentuximab vedotin exposure. Generated by immunoSEQ multiplex PCR, the TCRdb table keeps only in-frame clones and is missing some. This table has tens of thousands of clones, roughly 86% appearing once. This specimen was peripheral blood mononuclear cells (PBMCs), taken before the second cycle of nivolumab. The receptors were sampled from a human donor with classical Hodgkin lymphoma.

To note about this clone: A junction end diverges from the germline sequence, so it may reflect a read error. The chain combines TRBV29-1 with TRBJ2-1; TRBD2 matches at 7 bases. The CDR3 runs to 14 residues. Per germline, CDR1 SQVTM and CDR2 ANQGSEA. The CDR3 bases are TGCAGCGTTGAAGATCTTGTCGGGGTCGCAGGGAGGGTCTTC. As protein: CSVEDLVGVAGRVF.

The genes are TRBV28 and TRBJ1-1, with D maybe TRBD1 (5 bases). V was clipped by 1 base and J by 5 bases, with 11 bases between them. The CDR3 has 14 residues. The germline gives CDR1 MDHEN, CDR2 SYDVKM. The CDR3 spells CASSLFAGTTEAFF. The CDR3 bases are TGTGCCAGCAGTTTATTCGCAGGGACGACTGAAGCTTTCTTT.

The chain carries TRBV19 and TRBJ2-5; D may correspond to TRBD1 or TRBD2 (5 bases each). CDR1 is LNHDA and CDR2 is SQIVND in the germline V gene (reference sequence). Trimming removed 7 bases at V and 5 bases at J, with 14 bases between. The CDR3 totals 13 residues. CDR3 nucleotides: TGTGCCAGTACCCGCGGCTGGGGGGAGACCCAGTACTTC. Encoded protein: CASTRGWGETQYF.

The V gene is TRBV18, the J gene TRBJ2-5; 9 positions agree with TRBD1. V lost 1 base to trimming and J lost 3 bases; unmatched junction nucleotides: 3. The CDR3 is 15 amino acids. Germline V gene sequence: CDR1 KGHSH, CDR2 LQKENI. CDR3 sequence (DNA): TGTGCCAGCTCACCACAGGGGACAGGGAAAGAGACCCAGTACTTC. As protein: CASSPQGTGKETQYF.

In this sample, this clone turned up a few times. The chain uses TRBV19 and TRBJ2-6; 9 positions match TRBD1. This CDR3 region has 16 residues. V shed 9 bases, J shed 1 base, and the junction held 7 bases outside the gene matches. Looked up from germline, CDR1 is LNHDA and CDR2 is SQIVND (reference sequence). The CDR3 region is CASRDRVLSGANVLTF. In DNA, the CDR3 is TGTGCCAGCCGGGACAGGGTCCTATCTGGGGCCAACGTCCTGACTTTC.

The chain has TRBV7-9 and TRBJ2-5; 9 bases are shared with TRBD2. V shed 4 bases, J shed 8 bases, and the junction held 14 bases outside the gene matches. The germline CDR1 and CDR2 sequences are SEHNR and FQNEAQ (reference sequence). The CDR3 extends over 16 amino acids. CDR3 DNA: TGTGCCAGCAGCTCAGCGTGGCTAGCGGGAACCGGAACCCAGTACTTC. It yields the protein CASSSAWLAGTGTQYF.

This clone was found once. J is TRBJ1-6 and V is TRBV15; 8 bases fit TRBD1. Germline lookup yields CDR1 LNHNV and CDR2 YYDKDF (reference sequence). The junction had 5 bases not matched to a gene; V was cut back by 4 bases and J by 3 bases. CDR3 length: 16 amino acids. CDR3 sequence reads: CATSTSGQGYNSPLHF. The DNA of the CDR3 is TGTGCCACCAGCACCTCCGGACAGGGCTATAATTCACCCCTCCACTTT. Based on the CDR3 plus reference TRBV15 and TRBJ1-6, the full variable domain is DAMVIQNPRYQVTQFGKPVTLSCSQTLNHNVMYWYQQKSSQAPKLLFHYYDKDFNNEADTPDNFQSRRPNTSFCFLDIRSPGLGDTAMYLCATSTSGQGYNSPLHFGNGTRLTVT.

This clone was observed a handful of times. J is TRBJ2-7 and V is TRBV28; D possibly uses TRBD1 or TRBD2 (5 bases each). Trimming cost V 4 bases and J 2 bases, with 21 bases left between them. CDR1 is MDHEN, CDR2 SYDVKM, per germline. The CDR3 runs to 17 residues. The CDR3 here is CASSSRMTGTAAYEQYF. The CDR3 nucleotides read TGTGCCAGCAGTTCCCGGATGACCGGGACGGCAGCCTACGAGCAGTACTTC.

The chain links TRBV6-1 to TRBJ1-2, with TRBD1 identical over 7 bases. CDR1 is MNHNS and CDR2 is SASEGT in the germline V gene. V trimming: 8 bases; J trimming: 8 bases; junction bases outside the gene matches: 8. This CDR3 contains 12 residues. This CDR3 reads CASGEQGLGYTF. The CDR3 DNA sequence: TGTGCCAGCGGGGAACAGGGGCTCGGCTACACCTTC.

The V gene is TRBV5-1, the J gene TRBJ1-6, with 9 bases lining up with TRBD1. Germline V gene sequence: CDR1 SGHRS, CDR2 YFSETQ. V trimming: 4 bases; J trimming: 7 bases; junction bases outside the gene matches: 6. This CDR3 comprises 15 residues. The DNA of the CDR3 is TGCGCCAGCAGCGGGGGGACAGGGCCCAATTCACCCCTCCACTTT. Translated: CASSGGTGPNSPLHF.